These 18 T cell receptor beta chains share one sample of origin, sequenced in a study of cytomegalovirus exposure and HLA in healthy donors. PCR primers comprised 60 Vbeta and 13 Jbeta primers. Measured with immunoSEQ multiplex PCR; TCRdb has only the in-frame clones, and not every one. Of around 170,000 clones listed, around four fifths are singletons. The sample taken for sequencing was PBMCs. These receptors were collected from a man aged 18 to 35 in good health and CMV-seronegative.

This clone appeared a single time. V and J are TRBV5-4 and TRBJ2-3, with D uncertain. Trimming pared 0 bases from V and 2 bases from J, leaving 4 bases between. CDR1 is SGHNT, CDR2 YYREEE, per germline (reference sequence). The CDR3 has 13 residues. CDR3 coding DNA: TGTGCCAGCAGCTTGGCCTTCACAGATACGCAGTATTTT. Translated: CASSLAFTDTQYF.

Only one count was recorded for this clone. The rearrangement links TRBV7-2 to TRBJ2-2; D not resolved. The CDR3 has 14 amino acids. Germline V gene sequence: CDR1 SGHTA, CDR2 FQGNSA. V shed 1 base and J shed 1 base, with 4 bases lying between them. The CDR3 sequence is CASSLGQNTGELFF. In DNA, the CDR3 is TGTGCCAGCAGCTTAGGGCAGAACACCGGGGAGCTGTTTTTT.

The CDR3 DNA is TGTGCCAGCTCACCAAGCAGGGATGAGCAGTTCTTC. Its protein product is CASSPSRDEQFF. The gene calls are TRBV18 and TRBJ2-1, with D possibly matching TRBD1 (5 bases). The CDR3 extends over 12 amino acids. V shed 2 bases and J shed 8 bases, with 7 bases lying between them. In germline, CDR1 is KGHSH, CDR2 LQKENI.

The chain carries TRBV7-9 and TRBJ1-2; the D is unclear. The length of the CDR3 is 14 residues. Germline CDR1 reads SEHNR; CDR2 reads FQNEAQ (reference sequence). V shed 1 base and J shed 2 bases, with 8 bases lying between them. The CDR3 coding sequence is TGTGCCAGCAGCTTAGATCCCAGGAACTATGGCTACACCTTC. Its translation: CASSLDPRNYGYTF. Full variable domain (outside the CDR3, taken from reference TRBV7-9 and TRBJ1-2): DTGVSQNPRHKITKRGQNVTFRCDPISEHNRLYWYRQTLGQGPEFLTYFQNEAQLEKSRLLSDRFSAERPKGSFSTLEIQRTEQGDSAMYLCASSLDPRNYGYTFGSGTRLTVV.

The CDR3 DNA reads as TGCAGTGCGGGAGATAATGAAAAACTGTTTTTT. Amino acid sequence: CSAGDNEKLFF. The V call is TRBV20-1, the J call TRBJ1-4; D is uncertain. There are 11 residues in the CDR3. With 6 bases removed from V and 4 bases from J, the gap between germline ends came to 6 bases. CDR1 DFQATT and CDR2 SNEGSKA come from the germline V gene (reference sequence).

This chain connects TRBV7-3 to TRBJ2-1; 12 nucleotides line up with TRBD2. The CDR3 extends over 16 amino acids. J lost 8 bases, V lost 2 bases, and 7 bases had no gene match. Germline lookup yields CDR1 SGHTA and CDR2 FQGTGA. In DNA form, the CDR3 reads TGTGCCAGCAGCTTAGGGGGACTAGCGGGTATCGATGAGCAGTTCTTC. This sequence encodes CASSLGGLAGIDEQFF.

The chain combines TRBV7-2 with TRBJ2-3; the match to TRBD2 covers 14 bases. The CDR3 covers 16 residues. Trimming cost V 5 bases and J 6 bases; bases outside gene matches: 7. Germline lookup yields CDR1 SGHTA and CDR2 FQGNSA. CDR3 loop: CASSPTSGGAGDTQYF. CDR3 bases: TGTGCCAGCAGCCCGACTAGCGGGGGGGCGGGGGATACGCAGTATTTT.

This sequence joins TRBV15 and TRBJ1-6; unclear D gene. The CDR3 contains 18 residues. CDR1 is LNHNV and CDR2 is YYDKDF in the germline V gene (reference sequence). The V and J ends lost 0 bases and 0 bases respectively, with 12 bases between them. This CDR3 reads CATSREPGRRSYNSPLHF. As DNA, the CDR3 is TGTGCCACCAGCAGAGAACCGGGTCGGCGCTCCTATAATTCACCCCTCCACTTT. Looking up the rest from reference TRBV15 and TRBJ1-6 gives the full variable domain: DAMVIQNPRYQVTQFGKPVTLSCSQTLNHNVMYWYQQKSSQAPKLLFHYYDKDFNNEADTPDNFQSRRPNTSFCFLDIRSPGLGDTAMYLCATSREPGRRSYNSPLHFGNGTRLTVT.

The rearrangement links TRBV5-4 to TRBJ2-3, with TRBD1 identical over 7 bases. The CDR3 covers 14 residues. Germline V gene sequence: CDR1 SGHNT, CDR2 YYREEE (reference sequence). J gave up 1 base and V 4 bases, and 3 bases lay outside the gene matches. The CDR3 DNA sequence: TGTGCCAGCAGCCTAGACAGGGGCACAGATACGCAGTATTTT. Residues: CASSLDRGTDTQYF.

The chain carries TRBV6-5 and TRBJ2-7, with a possible D match to TRBD2 (6 bases). Germline values: CDR1 MNHEY, CDR2 SVGAGI. There are 15 residues in the CDR3. Trimming took off 6 bases at V and 2 bases at J, with 17 bases between the two ends. The CDR3 here is CASRPLWDFPYEQYF. The CDR3 coding sequence is TGTGCCAGCAGACCTCTCTGGGACTTCCCCTACGAGCAGTACTTC.

This rearrangement joins TRBV18 to TRBJ2-1; TRBD2 matches 14 bases. Germline V gives CDR1 KGHSH, CDR2 LQKENI. V lost 3 bases, J lost 7 bases, and 14 bases stayed unmatched. The CDR3 covers 19 residues. The CDR3 nucleotides are TGTGCCAGCTCACCTGGTTTCGGAGGGACTAGCGGGAGCTCGAATGAGCAGTTCTTC. This gives the protein CASSPGFGGTSGSSNEQFF. Drawing the rest from reference TRBV18 and TRBJ2-1, the complete variable domain is NAGVMQNPRHLVRRRGQEARLRCSPMKGHSHVYWYRQLPEEGLKFMVYLQKENIIDESGMPKERFSAEFPKEGPSILRIQQVVRGDSAAYFCASSPGFGGTSGSSNEQFFGPGTRLTVL.

This chain joins TRBV9 and TRBJ1-1; 8 bases are shared with TRBD1. CDR3 size: 15 residues. The germline V gene encodes CDR1 SGDLS and CDR2 YYNGEE. V trimming: 0 bases; J trimming: 8 bases; junction bases outside the gene matches: 9. The CDR3 protein is CASSVGDVGTGEAFF. CDR3 sequence (DNA): TGTGCCAGCAGCGTAGGGGACGTCGGGACAGGCGAAGCTTTCTTT.

This rearrangement joins TRBV29-1 to TRBJ1-1; D call uncertain. The V gene's germline CDR1 is SQVTM and CDR2 ANQGSEA. V was trimmed by 5 bases and J by 1 base, leaving 8 bases between them. The CDR3 has 12 amino acids. The CDR3 here is CSVRGGNTEAFF. The CDR3, as DNA: TGCAGCGTTCGGGGAGGGAACACTGAAGCTTTCTTT.

The rearrangement uses TRBV7-9 and TRBJ2-5; 7 nucleotides align to TRBD2. The trim removed 2 bases at V and 2 bases at J, leaving 5 bases unmatched. Germline V gene lookup returns CDR1 SEHNR and CDR2 FQNEAQ (reference sequence). The CDR3 has 15 amino acids. CDR3 DNA: TGTGCCAGCAGCTTATTTGCTAGCGGACAAGAGACCCAGTACTTC. It translates to CASSLFASGQETQYF.

The V gene is TRBV4-3, the J gene TRBJ1-1, with D possibly TRBD1 on 6 matching bases. Germline V CDR1 and CDR2: LGHNA, YSLEER. Trimming removed 6 bases at V and 1 base at J, with 12 bases between. The CDR3 length is 14 residues. In DNA form, the CDR3 reads TGCGCCAGCAGACAGGGAGGGCGGAACACTGAAGCTTTCTTT. The encoded protein is CASRQGGRNTEAFF.

The V gene is TRBV5-4, the J gene TRBJ2-2, with TRBD2 matching over 12 bases. Germline-derived CDR1 and CDR2 are SGHNT and YYREEE (reference sequence). This CDR3 comprises 15 residues. V gave up 5 bases and J gave up 6 bases; unmatched junction bases: 5. The CDR3 DNA follows: TGTGCCAGCAGACTGACTAGCGGGAGTTCCGGGGAGCTGTTTTTT. It encodes CASRLTSGSSGELFF.

In DNA, the CDR3 is TGTGCCAGCAGCCAATCGGGTACCATGAACACTGAAGCTTTCTTT. Protein product: CASSQSGTMNTEAFF. V is TRBV7-2 and J is TRBJ1-1; D remains unclear. CDR1 SGHTA and CDR2 FQGNSA come from the germline V gene. The ends were cut back, 5 bases at V and 0 bases at J, with 13 bases in the middle. The CDR3 totals 15 residues.

The chain has TRBV4-3 and TRBJ2-1; 7 bases are shared with TRBD2. Germline values: CDR1 LGHNA, CDR2 YSLEER. The CDR3 contains 15 residues. The V and J ends lost 8 bases and 0 bases, in that order; junction bases with no gene match: 7. CDR3 DNA sequence: TGCGCCAGCGCGGTAGCGGGCAGCTCCTACAATGAGCAGTTCTTC. Protein sequence: CASAVAGSSYNEQFF.